These 31 T cell receptor beta chains were sequenced from one sample in a study of cytomegalovirus exposure and HLA in healthy donors. Clones were sequenced by immunoSEQ multiplex PCR, and TCRdb holds only the in-frame ones, with some missing. Seen here are tens of thousands of clones, approximately 93% observed once, and the top ten hold about 6%. Source material: PBMCs. The source is a woman aged 18-35 years in good health and CMV-seronegative.

The V call is TRBV14, the J call TRBJ1-4; D unclear. Germline V gives CDR1 SGHDN, CDR2 FVKESK. This CDR3 has 15 residues. Trimming pared 0 bases from V and 0 bases from J, leaving 5 bases between. This CDR3 is CASSQEGATNEKLFF. The CDR3 nucleotides are TGTGCCAGCAGCCAAGAGGGAGCAACTAATGAAAAACTGTTTTTT.

This clone has only a few counts. Distinct nucleotide sequences in the sample also encode this CDR3. This rearrangement joins TRBV2 to TRBJ2-3, with D perhaps TRBD2 (6 bases). CDR3 size: 12 residues. The V gene's germline CDR1 is SNHLY and CDR2 FYNNEI. The V gene lost 7 bases and the J gene lost 3 bases, with 8 bases spanning the gap. This chain's CDR3 is CASTGGTDTQYF. The CDR3 DNA follows: TGTGCCAGCACCGGAGGGACAGATACGCAGTATTTT.

This clone was detected once. The J gene is TRBJ2-3, the V gene TRBV27, with a weak D call TRBD2 (6 bases). Germline values: CDR1 MNHEY, CDR2 SMNVEV (reference sequence). This CDR3 spans 16 amino acids. Trimming removed 6 bases from V and 0 bases from J, with 16 bases in between. The CDR3 sequence: CASRGSGGASTDTQYF. The CDR3 DNA follows: TGTGCCAGCAGGGGCTCAGGCGGGGCAAGCACAGATACGCAGTATTTT.

The gene calls are TRBV4-2 and TRBJ2-5, with a possible D match to TRBD1 (6 bases). CDR1 is LGHNA, CDR2 YNFKEQ, per germline. The CDR3 totals 15 residues. Trimming left V 0 bases short and J 5 bases short, with 13 bases between. The CDR3: CASSQEGGGRETQYF. CDR3 nucleotides: TGTGCCAGCAGCCAAGAGGGTGGGGGCCGGGAGACCCAGTACTTC.

The chain joins TRBV28 to TRBJ1-4, with D unclear. The V gene's germline CDR1 is MDHEN and CDR2 SYDVKM. The CDR3 totals 14 residues. The V gene lost 5 bases and the J gene lost 3 bases, with 10 bases spanning the gap. As DNA, the CDR3 is TGTGCCAGCAGTCCTATTCTCGCTAATGAAAAACTGTTTTTT. This gives the protein CASSPILANEKLFF. The complete variable domain, with remaining parts taken from reference TRBV28 and TRBJ1-4, reads DVKVTQSSRYLVKRTGEKVFLECVQDMDHENMFWYRQDPGLGLRLIYFSYDVKMKEKGDIPEGYSVSREKKERFSLILESASTNQTSMYLCASSPILANEKLFFGSGTQLSVL.

V and J are TRBV5-6 and TRBJ1-5; D may be TRBD1 (5 bases). Germline V CDR1 and CDR2: SGHDT, YYEEEE. Trimming pared 0 bases from V and 3 bases from J, leaving 16 bases between. The length of the CDR3 is 17 residues. This CDR3 reads CASSLAGGVRNNQPQHF. CDR3 nucleotide sequence: TGTGCCAGCAGCTTGGCTGGGGGGGTGAGGAACAATCAGCCCCAGCATTTT.

This chain joins TRBV7-2 and TRBJ1-1; a weak D match, TRBD1 (5 bases). CDR3 length: 13 residues. Germline values: CDR1 SGHTA, CDR2 FQGNSA. V was clipped by 5 bases and J by 5 bases, with 12 bases between them. The CDR3 is CASSRKGRTEAFF. The CDR3 bases are TGTGCCAGCAGCCGCAAGGGGCGAACTGAAGCTTTCTTT.

The rearrangement uses TRBV2 and TRBJ1-1; weak D call: TRBD1 (6 bases). V shed 6 bases and J shed 0 bases, with 11 bases lying between them. The CDR3 sequence is 14 residues long. The germline CDR1 and CDR2 sequences are SNHLY and FYNNEI. The CDR3: CASRGDTMNTEAFF. DNA for the CDR3: TGTGCCAGCAGGGGGGACACCATGAACACTGAAGCTTTCTTT.

This chain joins TRBV6-1 and TRBJ2-3, with D tentatively TRBD2 (5 bases). The CDR3 has 16 amino acids. V was pared by 0 bases and J by 2 bases, with 12 bases between. CDR1 and CDR2 from the germline V gene are MNHNS and SASEGT. CDR3 sequence reads: CASSEADWLFTDTQYF. The CDR3 DNA is TGTGCCAGCAGTGAAGCGGACTGGTTATTCACAGATACGCAGTATTTT.

The chain has TRBV13 and TRBJ2-3, with 9 positions matching TRBD2. CDR1 and CDR2 (germline): PRHDT, FYEKMQ (reference sequence). The CDR3 consists of 16 residues. V shed 5 bases and J 2 bases; nucleotides not matched to a gene: 8. DNA of the CDR3: TGTGCCAGCAGCCTCCCAGCGGGGGGCCACACAGATACGCAGTATTTT. It codes for CASSLPAGGHTDTQYF.

This clone was observed a handful of times. This sequence joins TRBV25-1 and TRBJ2-5; D is ambiguous. Between the trimmed V and J ends, which lost 5 bases and 7 bases, there was a span of 11 bases. Germline V gives CDR1 MGHDK, CDR2 SYGVNS. This CDR3 has 12 residues. CDR3 nucleotide sequence: TGTGCCAGCAGTCACCCCACTGGGACCCAGTACTTC. It encodes CASSHPTGTQYF. The full variable domain, with the rest looked up from reference TRBV25-1 and TRBJ2-5, is EADIYQTPRYLVIGTGKKITLECSQTMGHDKMYWYQQDPGMELHLIHYSYGVNSTEKGDLSSESTVSRIRTEHFPLTLESARPSHTSQYLCASSHPTGTQYFGPGTRLLVL.

The chain combines TRBV6-6 with TRBJ1-2, with TRBD1 identical over 8 bases. CDR3 length: 15 amino acids. The trim removed 7 bases at V and 3 bases at J, leaving 10 bases unmatched. Germline loops: CDR1 MNHNY, CDR2 SVGAGI (reference sequence). CDR3 sequence (DNA): TGTGCCAGCACCAACCAGGGGGCAGATTACTATGGCTACACCTTC. As protein: CASTNQGADYYGYTF.

The chain couples TRBV13 to TRBJ2-3, with D perhaps matching TRBD2 (5 bases). This CDR3 contains 14 residues. CDR1 and CDR2 (germline): PRHDT, FYEKMQ (reference sequence). V lost 2 bases and J lost 5, with 11 bases in between. The DNA for the CDR3 is TGTGCCAGCAGCTTAAGCGCGGGCGTAGATACGCAGTATTTT. Translating gives CASSLSAGVDTQYF. Supplemented by reference TRBV13 and TRBJ2-3, the full variable domain reads AAGVIQSPRHLIKEKRETATLKCYPIPRHDTVYWYQQGPGQDPQFLISFYEKMQSDKGSIPDRFSAQQFSDYHSELNMSSLELGDSALYFCASSLSAGVDTQYFGPGTRLTVL.

The count of this clone is one. The gene calls are TRBV19 and TRBJ1-1, with 9 bases that match TRBD1. Trimming took 7 bases from V and 1 from J; bases not matched to a gene: 16. Looked up from germline, CDR1 is LNHDA and CDR2 is SQIVND (reference sequence). This CDR3 has 18 amino acids. The CDR3 is CASTPNPGTGWGNTEAFF. DNA for the CDR3: TGTGCCAGTACCCCTAACCCCGGGACAGGGTGGGGGAACACTGAAGCTTTCTTT.

The V gene is TRBV2, the J gene TRBJ1-2, with D possibly being TRBD1 (6 bases). This CDR3 contains 13 residues. The V end was cut by 6 bases, the J end by 4 bases, with 12 bases between. Germline CDR1 SNHLY, CDR2 FYNNEI. CDR3 protein: CASRRDMGYGYTF. In nucleotides, the CDR3 is TGTGCCAGCAGAAGGGACATGGGCTATGGCTACACCTTC.

The chain joins TRBV7-9 to TRBJ2-7; 13 bases match TRBD2. With 5 bases clipped from V and 3 bases from J, the junction kept 7 bases outside the gene matches. Germline V gene lookup returns CDR1 SEHNR and CDR2 FQNEAQ (reference sequence). The CDR3 loop spans 16 amino acids. The CDR3 spells CASSPSGTSGIYEQYV. For the CDR3, the DNA is TGTGCCAGCAGCCCATCCGGGACTAGCGGGATCTACGAGCAGTACGTC.

This chain uses TRBV9 with TRBJ1-1, with D possibly being TRBD1 (6 bases). Deletions cut 1 base from V and 0 bases from J, with 13 bases between. This CDR3 has 16 amino acids. The germline gives CDR1 SGDLS, CDR2 YYNGEE. The DNA for the CDR3 is TGTGCCAGCAGCGTACATCGGGGGGACATGAACACTGAAGCTTTCTTT. Residues: CASSVHRGDMNTEAFF.

The V gene is TRBV6-6, the J gene TRBJ2-1, with TRBD2 matching over 7 bases. The germline V gene has CDR1 MNHNY and CDR2 SVGAGI (reference sequence). V lost 3 bases, J lost 4 bases, and 3 bases stayed unmatched. The CDR3 runs 14 residues. CDR3 loop: CASSYMGGYNEQFF. For the CDR3, the DNA is TGTGCCAGCAGTTATATGGGGGGGTACAATGAGCAGTTCTTC.

The chain is built from TRBV7-2 and TRBJ2-4; perhaps TRBD1 as D (5 bases). V was trimmed by 5 bases and J by 7 bases, leaving 15 bases between them. From germline, CDR1 is SGHTA and CDR2 FQGNSA. There are 14 residues in the CDR3. The CDR3 loop is CASSLEAQANIQYF. The CDR3, as DNA: TGTGCCAGCAGCCTAGAGGCACAGGCCAACATTCAGTACTTC.

The chain has TRBV7-6 and TRBJ2-7; 11 bases match TRBD1. Germline V gives CDR1 SGHVS, CDR2 FNYEAQ. The V segment lost 2 bases and the J segment 5 bases; nucleotides outside the gene matches: 11. This CDR3 region has 17 residues. The CDR3 loop is CASSLTPGQGALDEQYF. The CDR3 nucleotides are TGTGCCAGCAGCTTAACCCCCGGACAGGGGGCGCTGGACGAGCAGTACTTC. The full variable domain, rest sourced from reference TRBV7-6 and TRBJ2-7, is GAGVSQSPRYKVTKRGQDVALRCDPISGHVSLYWYRQALGQGPEFLTYFNYEAQQDKSGLPNDRFSAERPEGSISTLTIQRTEQRDSAMYRCASSLTPGQGALDEQYFGPGTRLTVT.

The chain recombines TRBV19 with TRBJ1-1; possibly TRBD1 for D (5 bases). CDR3 length equals 18 residues. Germline CDR1 and CDR2: LNHDA and SQIVND (reference sequence). The ends were cut back, 7 bases at V and 1 base at J, with 25 bases in the middle. CDR3 sequence reads: CASTNPGRGGRKNTEAFF. CDR3 in DNA: TGTGCCAGTACCAACCCCGGCCGGGGGGGTAGGAAGAACACTGAAGCTTTCTTT.

CDR3 amino acids: CATSRGLAGVLNEQYF. The CDR3 DNA sequence: TGTGCCACCAGCAGGGGACTAGCGGGGGTTCTGAACGAGCAGTACTTC. The V and J genes are TRBV15 and TRBJ2-7, with TRBD2 identical over 14 bases. The CDR3 is 16 amino acids. The trim removed 3 bases at V and 5 bases at J, leaving 6 bases unmatched. CDR1 is LNHNV and CDR2 is YYDKDF in the germline V gene (reference sequence).

This chain links TRBV5-4 with TRBJ1-5; the match to TRBD1 covers 8 bases. Germline V lookup: CDR1 SGHNT, CDR2 YYREEE (reference sequence). The CDR3 extends over 16 amino acids. The V and J ends lost 0 bases and 4 bases, in that order; junction bases with no gene match: 6. In DNA form, the CDR3 reads TGTGCCAGCAGCTTGGGCGGGACAGGATCGAATCAGCCCCAGCATTTT. Encoded protein: CASSLGGTGSNQPQHF. The complete variable domain, with remaining parts taken from reference TRBV5-4 and TRBJ1-5, reads ETGVTQSPTHLIKTRGQQVTLRCSSQSGHNTVSWYQQALGQGPQFIFQYYREEENGRGNFPPRFSGLQFPNYSSELNVNALELDDSALYLCASSLGGTGSNQPQHFGDGTRLSIL.

V is TRBV7-9 and J is TRBJ1-2; D remains ambiguous. The V and J ends lost 5 bases and 0 bases respectively, with 10 bases between them. Germline V lookup: CDR1 SEHNR, CDR2 FQNEAQ (reference sequence). This CDR3 is 14 amino acids long. The CDR3 reads CASSGGVSNYGYTF. In DNA, the CDR3 is TGTGCCAGCAGCGGAGGAGTCTCTAACTATGGCTACACCTTC.

The chain joins TRBV18 to TRBJ1-4; TRBD1 is a possible D gene (6 bases). The CDR3 covers 16 residues. Germline assignment: CDR1 KGHSH and CDR2 LQKENI. V was pared by 3 bases and J by 5 bases, with 16 bases between. The CDR3 DNA is TGTGCCAGCTCACCTAAAACGGACAGTTCCAATGAAAAACTGTTTTTT. Its protein product is CASSPKTDSSNEKLFF. Full variable domain (rest looked up from reference TRBV18 and TRBJ1-4): NAGVMQNPRHLVRRRGQEARLRCSPMKGHSHVYWYRQLPEEGLKFMVYLQKENIIDESGMPKERFSAEFPKEGPSILRIQQVVRGDSAAYFCASSPKTDSSNEKLFFGSGTQLSVL.

The V gene is TRBV27, the J gene TRBJ1-1, with a tentative D call TRBD1 (5 bases). The germline V gene has CDR1 MNHEY and CDR2 SMNVEV (reference sequence). The CDR3 extends over 14 amino acids. V was clipped by 8 bases and J by 3 bases, with 16 bases between them. The CDR3 coding sequence is TGTGCCAGCGCTCGGGAGGTGGGGGACACTGAAGCTTTCTTT. Translation gives CASAREVGDTEAFF.

This clone was detected once. The chain couples TRBV7-2 to TRBJ2-1; TRBD2 is a possible D gene (5 bases). From germline, CDR1 is SGHTA and CDR2 FQGNSA. The CDR3 sequence is 12 residues long. The V end was cut by 2 bases, the J end by 6 bases, with 5 bases between. CDR3 sequence: CASSLTSNEQFF. DNA for the CDR3: TGTGCCAGCAGCTTAACTAGCAATGAGCAGTTCTTC.

The genes are TRBV19 and TRBJ1-1, with 7 bases matching TRBD1. The CDR3 spans 15 residues. Looked up from germline, CDR1 is LNHDA and CDR2 is SQIVND (reference sequence). V dropped 2 bases and J dropped 5; count of bases not matched to a gene: 8. The CDR3 DNA reads as TGTGCCAGTAGTATACAAGGGGGCGGAGGGACTGAAGCTTTCTTT. Translated, it gives CASSIQGGGGTEAFF.

The V gene is TRBV6-1, the J gene TRBJ2-2; D call uncertain. Germline-derived CDR1 and CDR2 are MNHNS and SASEGT. V gave up 7 bases and J gave up 5 bases, with 14 bases separating them. The CDR3 loop spans 14 amino acids. DNA for the CDR3: TGTGCCAGCACCAACCTGGTTCAGACCGGGGAGCTGTTTTTT. This codes for CASTNLVQTGELFF.

This clone was seen once. The chain couples TRBV6-1 to TRBJ1-1; perhaps TRBD1 as D (6 bases). The V and J ends lost 10 bases and 9 bases respectively, with 18 bases between them. The germline gives CDR1 MNHNS, CDR2 SASEGT. The CDR3 has 12 residues. CDR3 residues: CAIQGSWTKAFF. For the CDR3, the DNA is TGTGCCATACAGGGATCGTGGACGAAAGCTTTCTTT.

Concerning this clone: One end of the junction does not line up with germline, which may come from a read error. The chain combines TRBV7-2 with TRBJ2-2, with 8 bases that match TRBD1. The CDR3 contains 14 residues. Germline assignment: CDR1 SGHTA and CDR2 FQGNSA. CDR3 loop: CVSSLKQGAGELFF. The CDR3 DNA sequence: TGTGTCAGCAGCTTAAAACAGGGGGCCGGGGAGCTGTTTTTT.